A single sample gave rise to the 32 T cell receptor beta chains below, sequenced in a study of PD-1 blockade in classical Hodgkin lymphoma. Indicated time point: newly diagnosed, previously untreated cHL patient sample. Sequencing used immunoSEQ multiplex PCR; TCRdb keeps in-frame clones, though not all of them. Among about 30,000 clones listed, 91% were seen once. The sample was peripheral blood mononuclear cells (PBMCs). The receptors shown here come from a human donor with classical Hodgkin lymphoma.

V usage is TRBV7-9 and J usage is TRBJ1-4, with D maybe TRBD1 (5 bases). The CDR3 is made up of 17 amino acids. The V and J ends lost 5 bases and 5 bases respectively, with 21 bases between them. Germline values: CDR1 SEHNR, CDR2 FQNEAQ (reference sequence). The chain's CDR3 is CASSRGPGTAINEKLFF. CDR3 bases: TGTGCCAGCAGCCGAGGCCCCGGGACGGCCATCAATGAAAAACTGTTTTTT.

The gene calls are TRBV5-8 and TRBJ2-3, with no clear D. Germline assignment: CDR1 SGHTS and CDR2 YDEGEE. V was trimmed by 2 bases and J by 6 bases, leaving 13 bases between them. The CDR3 is made up of 14 amino acids. The CDR3 region is CASSFRAAVDTQYF. The CDR3 bases are TGTGCCAGCAGCTTTCGTGCCGCCGTGGATACGCAGTATTTT.

V is TRBV19 and J is TRBJ2-1; 9 bases are a match to TRBD2. The CDR3 has 16 amino acids. Germline V CDR1 and CDR2: LNHDA, SQIVND (reference sequence). V lost 3 bases and J lost 0; bases outside the gene matches: 3. CDR3 bases: TGTGCCAGTAGTATCGTAGCGGGAGACTCCTACAATGAGCAGTTCTTC. It encodes CASSIVAGDSYNEQFF. The entire variable domain, with the rest obtained from reference TRBV19 and TRBJ2-1, is as follows: DGGITQSPKYLFRKEGQNVTLSCEQNLNHDAMYWYRQDPGQGLRLIYYSQIVNDFQKGDIAEGYSVSREKKESFPLTVTSAQKNPTAFYLCASSIVAGDSYNEQFFGPGTRLTVL.

This chain links TRBV27 with TRBJ2-4; D is ambiguous. The CDR3 has 17 amino acids. V shed 0 bases and J shed 0 bases, with 12 bases lying between them. Germline V gene data show CDR1 as MNHEY and CDR2 as SMNVEV (reference sequence). The CDR3 DNA follows: TGTGCCAGCAGTTTATCCGGTAACAGTCTAGCCAAAAACATTCAGTACTTC. Residues: CASSLSGNSLAKNIQYF.

The chain uses TRBV6-5 and TRBJ2-1; no firm D call. V lost 6 bases to trimming and J lost 4 bases, with 16 bases between them. The CDR3 is made up of 15 amino acids. The germline CDR1 and CDR2 sequences are MNHEY and SVGAGI. As DNA, the CDR3 is TGTGCCAGCAGCCCAACGCACGGTAGTTACAATGAGCAGTTCTTC. Its protein is CASSPTHGSYNEQFF.

The chain uses TRBV28 and TRBJ2-1; 7 nucleotides match TRBD2. Germline V gene data show CDR1 as MDHEN and CDR2 as SYDVKM. The CDR3 consists of 14 residues. V lost 8 bases, J lost 3 bases, and 7 bases stayed unmatched. CDR3 in amino acids: CASLGRSGYNEQFF. CDR3 nucleotide sequence: TGTGCCAGCCTCGGGAGGAGCGGCTACAATGAGCAGTTCTTC.

This clone was observed a handful of times. The chain joins TRBV10-3 to TRBJ2-1; 13 bases line up with TRBD2. After removal of 6 bases from V and 0 bases from J, the junction contained 11 bases not matched to a gene. Germline loops: CDR1 ENHRY, CDR2 SYGVKD. This CDR3 region has 19 residues. This CDR3 reads CAISPGLAGSGSSYNEQFF. CDR3 coding DNA: TGTGCCATCAGCCCGGGACTAGCGGGGTCTGGGTCCTCCTACAATGAGCAGTTCTTC.

This rearrangement joins TRBV5-1 to TRBJ1-1, with a tentative D call TRBD1 (6 bases). Germline V gives CDR1 SGHRS, CDR2 YFSETQ. This CDR3 contains 15 residues. The V end was cut by 3 bases, the J end by 8 bases, with 20 bases between. The CDR3 here is CASSSDGTLRGEAFF. The CDR3 nucleotides read TGCGCCAGCAGCTCCGATGGGACACTCCGAGGGGAAGCTTTCTTT. The full variable domain, with the rest looked up from reference TRBV5-1 and TRBJ1-1, is KAGVTQTPRYLIKTRGQQVTLSCSPISGHRSVSWYQQTPGQGLQFLFEYFSETQRNKGNFPGRFSGRQFSNSRSEMNVSTLELGDSALYLCASSSDGTLRGEAFFGQGTRLTVV.

V is TRBV6-1 and J is TRBJ2-3; D is undetermined. This CDR3 spans 14 amino acids. V lost 2 bases, J lost 4 bases, and 10 bases lay in between. CDR1 and CDR2 from the germline V gene are MNHNS and SASEGT. The CDR3 sequence: CASSESVRADTQYF. For the CDR3, the DNA is TGTGCCAGCAGTGAAAGTGTTCGGGCAGATACGCAGTATTTT.

This clone has more than one count but fewer than ten. The gene calls are TRBV5-4 and TRBJ2-2, with a tentative D call TRBD2 (5 bases). Per germline, CDR1 SGHNT and CDR2 YYREEE (reference sequence). The CDR3 covers 14 residues. Trimming stripped 4 bases from V and 4 bases from J, with 11 bases between. CDR3 DNA sequence: TGTGCCAGCAGCGGCGGGCCAGCCACCGGGGAGCTGTTTTTT. Amino acid sequence: CASSGGPATGELFF.

The chain is built from TRBV6-6 and TRBJ2-1, with 11 bases aligning to TRBD2. J lost 10 bases, V lost 2 bases, and 7 bases had no gene match. CDR1 and CDR2 from the germline V gene are MNHNY and SVGAGI (reference sequence). The CDR3 runs to 15 residues. The CDR3 bases are TGTGCCAGCAGTTACCTACCCAGGACTAGCGGGGAGCAGTTCTTC. It specifies CASSYLPRTSGEQFF.

This chain joins TRBV7-2 and TRBJ2-3; 7 bases are shared with TRBD2. V gave up 3 bases and J gave up 4 bases; unmatched junction bases: 7. CDR3 size: 15 residues. Germline values: CDR1 SGHTA, CDR2 FQGNSA. In DNA, the CDR3 is TGTGCCAGCAGCTTTGGCGGGAGCCAGCCAGATACGCAGTATTTT. Its protein is CASSFGGSQPDTQYF.

The chain recombines TRBV2 with TRBJ2-1, with TRBD2 as a possible D gene (6 bases). The CDR3 has 13 residues. V gave up 6 bases and J gave up 15 bases, with 21 bases separating them. Germline assignment: CDR1 SNHLY and CDR2 FYNNEI. CDR3 in amino acids: CASRGETSGLTFF. CDR3 bases: TGTGCCAGCAGGGGAGAGACTAGTGGGTTAACGTTCTTC.

This rearrangement joins TRBV7-2 to TRBJ2-2, with TRBD2 as a possible D gene (5 bases). The V end was cut by 7 bases, the J end by 0 bases, with 12 bases between. The CDR3 consists of 15 residues. Germline CDR1 SGHTA, CDR2 FQGNSA. This CDR3 reads CASTPLAANTGELFF. The CDR3 nucleotides read TGTGCCAGCACCCCGCTAGCAGCGAACACCGGGGAGCTGTTTTTT.

The rearrangement links TRBV6-4 to TRBJ2-3; D unclear. Germline loops: CDR1 MRHNA, CDR2 SNTAGT. The V and J ends lost 4 bases and 2 bases respectively, with 7 bases between them. The CDR3 has 13 amino acids. As DNA, the CDR3 is TGTGCCAGCAGTGTGACCGACACAGATACGCAGTATTTT. Translated, it gives CASSVTDTDTQYF.

The rearrangement joins TRBV14 to TRBJ2-7, with D uncertain. Trimming took 4 bases from V and 5 from J, leaving 18 bases between them. From germline, CDR1 is SGHDN and CDR2 FVKESK. The CDR3 length is 15 residues. This CDR3 is CASSRLGRSLHEQYF. CDR3 sequence (DNA): TGTGCCAGCAGCCGCCTTGGACGGTCCCTCCACGAGCAGTACTTC. Full variable domain (remainder filled in from reference TRBV14 and TRBJ2-7): EAGVTQFPSHSVIEKGQTVTLRCDPISGHDNLYWYRRVMGKEIKFLLHFVKESKQDESGMPNNRFLAERTGGTYSTLKVQPAELEDSGVYFCASSRLGRSLHEQYFGPGTRLTVT.

The chain couples TRBV7-2 to TRBJ2-7; 10 bases line up with TRBD2. The V and J ends lost 1 base and 8 bases, in that order; junction bases with no gene match: 5. CDR1 SGHTA and CDR2 FQGNSA come from the germline V gene. CDR3 length: 14 amino acids. CDR3 DNA: TGTGCCAGCAGCTTAGGAGCGGGAGGGCAGCAGCAGTACTTC. This translates into CASSLGAGGQQQYF.

In its sample, this clone was seen once. V gene TRBV5-1 combines with J gene TRBJ2-3, with 7 nucleotides matching TRBD1. Germline CDR1 reads SGHRS; CDR2 reads YFSETQ. The ends lost 0 bases at V and 3 bases at J; junction bases unmatched: 4. The CDR3 totals 15 residues. The CDR3 DNA reads as TGCGCCAGCAGCTTGGACAGGGGTGGGACAGATACGCAGTATTTT. Protein product: CASSLDRGGTDTQYF.

This chain connects TRBV9 to TRBJ2-2; tentatively, D is TRBD2 (6 bases). The CDR3 extends over 14 amino acids. V was trimmed by 3 bases and J by 7 bases, leaving 13 bases between them. Germline V lookup: CDR1 SGDLS, CDR2 YYNGEE. As DNA, the CDR3 is TGTGCCAGCAGCGAAACTGGGGGGAGCGGGGAGCTGTTTTTT. Residues: CASSETGGSGELFF.

CDR3 in amino acids: CASSPVPGVRTYGYTF. In DNA form, the CDR3 reads TGTGCCAGTAGTCCTGTCCCGGGAGTGAGGACCTATGGCTACACCTTC. This chain joins TRBV19 and TRBJ1-2; D unclear. This CDR3 has 16 residues. The V end lost 5 bases, the J end lost 4 bases, and 20 bases lay between the germline ends. CDR1 LNHDA and CDR2 SQIVND come from the germline V gene (reference sequence). The entire variable domain, with the rest obtained from reference TRBV19 and TRBJ1-2, is as follows: DGGITQSPKYLFRKEGQNVTLSCEQNLNHDAMYWYRQDPGQGLRLIYYSQIVNDFQKGDIAEGYSVSREKKESFPLTVTSAQKNPTAFYLCASSPVPGVRTYGYTFGSGTRLTVV.

The chain employs TRBV28 and TRBJ2-7, with D perhaps TRBD1 (5 bases). Germline assignment: CDR1 MDHEN and CDR2 SYDVKM. The CDR3 is 12 residues long. Trimming cost V 7 bases and J 4 bases, with 11 bases left between them. CDR3 bases: TGTGCCAGCACCCAGGGTCCATACGAGCAGTACTTC. Translating gives CASTQGPYEQYF.

V is TRBV5-5 and J is TRBJ2-1; D is undetermined. Germline V lookup: CDR1 SGHKS, CDR2 YYEKEE (reference sequence). There are 15 residues in the CDR3. V was shortened by 0 bases and J by 0 bases, with 7 bases between the two germline ends. The CDR3: CASSLEGLSYNEQFF. The DNA for the CDR3 is TGTGCCAGCAGCTTGGAGGGTCTCTCCTACAATGAGCAGTTCTTC.

The chain employs TRBV27 and TRBJ2-7; D unclear. This CDR3 region has 13 residues. Germline values: CDR1 MNHEY, CDR2 SMNVEV (reference sequence). V lost 6 bases and J lost 2, with 11 bases in between. CDR3 amino acids: CASRLSLAYEQYF. The CDR3 nucleotides read TGTGCCAGCAGGCTATCGCTAGCCTACGAGCAGTACTTC.

The genes are TRBV7-7 and TRBJ2-2, with D tentatively TRBD1 or TRBD2 (6 bases each). This CDR3 is 15 amino acids long. Germline V gene sequence: CDR1 SSHAT, CDR2 FNYEAQ (reference sequence). Trimming removed 0 bases from V and 5 bases from J, with 10 bases in between. CDR3 DNA sequence: TGTGCCAGCAGCTTAGCACAGGGAGGTACCGGGGAGCTGTTTTTT. Its translation is CASSLAQGGTGELFF.

This chain links TRBV18 with TRBJ2-7, with D perhaps given as TRBD1 or TRBD2 (5 bases each). Per germline, CDR1 KGHSH and CDR2 LQKENI. The CDR3 spans 14 residues. The ends were cut back, 2 bases at V and 7 bases at J, with 15 bases in the middle. The CDR3 DNA follows: TGTGCCAGCTCACCATGGGGGAATGGGGAAGAGCAGTACTTC. This sequence encodes CASSPWGNGEEQYF. Based on the CDR3 plus reference TRBV18 and TRBJ2-7, the full variable domain is NAGVMQNPRHLVRRRGQEARLRCSPMKGHSHVYWYRQLPEEGLKFMVYLQKENIIDESGMPKERFSAEFPKEGPSILRIQQVVRGDSAAYFCASSPWGNGEEQYFGPGTRLTVT.

The chain is built from TRBV4-1 and TRBJ2-7; the match to TRBD2 covers 11 bases. Losses at the gene ends were 4 bases for V and 0 bases for J; bases not matched to a gene: 11. This CDR3 comprises 18 residues. Looked up from germline, CDR1 is MGHRA and CDR2 is YSYEKL. The CDR3 nucleotides are TGCGCCAGCAGCCGTCGACTAGCGGGAACTCGGAGCTCCTACGAGCAGTACTTC. Its translation is CASSRRLAGTRSSYEQYF.

V gene TRBV7-4 combines with J gene TRBJ2-2; 13 positions match TRBD2. V was clipped by 10 bases and J by 4 bases; unmatched bases: 15. Germline CDR1 is SGHVT and CDR2 is SQSDAQ. The CDR3 totals 18 residues. For the CDR3, the DNA is TGTGCCACATTATTTGGACTAGCGGGAGATCTGCGCACCGGGGAGCTGTTTTTT. It is translated as CATLFGLAGDLRTGELFF.

V gene TRBV25-1 combines with J gene TRBJ1-2; TRBD1 matches at 7 bases. Trimming took 5 bases from V and 4 from J; bases not matched to a gene: 4. CDR1 is MGHDK and CDR2 is SYGVNS in the germline V gene. The CDR3 covers 13 residues. The CDR3 DNA reads TGTGCCAGCAGTCCAGGGGGACGCTATGGCTACACCTTC. Translating it yields CASSPGGRYGYTF.

J is TRBJ2-5 and V is TRBV7-2, with 8 bases that match TRBD1. V shed 1 base and J 4 bases; nucleotides not matched to a gene: 5. Germline V gene data show CDR1 as SGHTA and CDR2 as FQGNSA. There are 15 residues in the CDR3. The CDR3 is CASSLDVGQGETQYF. The CDR3 DNA sequence: TGTGCCAGCAGCTTAGACGTTGGACAGGGAGAGACCCAGTACTTC.

This chain connects TRBV5-5 to TRBJ2-5, with a tentative D call TRBD1 (5 bases). The CDR3 spans 14 residues. The V and J ends lost 5 bases and 0 bases respectively, with 11 bases between them. In germline, CDR1 is SGHKS, CDR2 YYEKEE (reference sequence). The CDR3 sequence is CASRLRQYQETQYF. The CDR3 region has the DNA TGTGCCAGCAGGCTAAGACAGTACCAAGAGACCCAGTACTTC.

This chain uses TRBV19 with TRBJ2-1, with D uncertain. Per germline, CDR1 LNHDA and CDR2 SQIVND (reference sequence). This CDR3 spans 11 amino acids. The V end was cut by 6 bases, the J end by 0 bases, with 0 bases between. The CDR3 region is CASSSYNEQFF. The CDR3, as DNA: TGTGCCAGTAGCTCCTACAATGAGCAGTTCTTC.

This clone was seen a handful of times. The rearrangement links TRBV28 to TRBJ1-1; D unclear. With 4 bases removed from V and 0 bases from J, the gap between germline ends came to 12 bases. This CDR3 spans 15 amino acids. Germline V gene data show CDR1 as MDHEN and CDR2 as SYDVKM. The CDR3 loop is CASSSGSVLNTEAFF. The CDR3 DNA follows: TGTGCCAGCAGTTCGGGGTCCGTCTTGAACACTGAAGCTTTCTTT.